This T cell receptor beta chain came from a study of blood T cells in healthy people across ages. A sample-barcoded 5' primer and a J-beta primer mix were used in a second PCR of roughly 7 to 12 cycles. TCRdb re-called the 5' RACE reads through MiXCR, storing one row per CDR3 protein. The sample contains about 1.8 million distinct CDR3 sequences, roughly 52% of which appear only once. V lost 2 bases and J lost 14, with 14 bases in between. Germline V gene data show CDR1 as SGDLS and CDR2 as YYNGEE. This CDR3 is 13 amino acids long. Donation came from healthy Caucasian individuals in Russia who were aged about 6 to 95.

Sequenced: blood. The clonotype comes from a woman aged 40 to 50 in good health. The chain recombines TRBV9 with TRBJ1-6; tentatively, D is TRBD1 (6 bases). In nucleotides, the CDR3 is TGTGCCAGCAGCGTGGACAGCTTCCAGTCCCTCCACTTT. This sequence encodes CASSVDSFQSLHF. The complete variable domain, with remaining parts taken from reference TRBV9 and TRBJ1-6, reads DSGVTQTPKHLITATGQRVTLRCSPRSGDLSVYWYQQSLDQGLQFLIQYYNGEERAKGNILERFSAQQFPDLHSELNLSSLELGDSALYFCASSVDSFQSLHFGNGTRLTVT.